This T cell receptor beta chain is drawn from a study of early T cells in non-severe SARS-CoV-2 infection. This clonotype has only a few counts. V was pared by 3 bases and J by 4 bases, with 9 bases between. From germline, CDR1 is SGHKS and CDR2 YYEKEE (reference sequence). This CDR3 is built from 13 residues. TCRdb re-analysed the 5' RACE reads in MiXCR, keeping a single row per CDR3 protein. The repertoire holds some 30,000 distinct CDR3 sequences, with under 6% as singletons. The TCR originated in an adult who was a healthcare worker with PCR-confirmed SARS-CoV-2 infection or an uninfected control (not recorded which). Sequencing was done on a sample of whole blood. V gene TRBV5-5 combines with J gene TRBJ2-3, with D perhaps TRBD1 (6 bases). CDR3 region: CASSWTVPDTQYF. The CDR3 DNA reads as TGTGCCAGCAGCTGGACAGTTCCAGATACGCAGTATTTT.